These 15 T cell receptor beta chains originate from one sample sequenced in a study of CD8+ T cells in alopecia areata. RNA was isolated and reverse transcribed to cDNA, the sequencing template. This table comes from immunoSEQ multiplex PCR, and its TCRdb copy is limited to in-frame clones, with some not included. The sample holds some 120,000 clones, about 57% seen once. The source material was CD4+ T cells sorted from blood, sampled at week 0. The receptors stem from a human donor with alopecia areata.

This clone was recorded a few times. J is TRBJ2-2 and V is TRBV7-3; D is possibly TRBD1 or TRBD2 (6 bases each). Trimming shortened V by 3 bases and J by 3 bases, and 8 bases separated the two germline ends. Germline V gene data show CDR1 as SGHTA and CDR2 as FQGTGA. The CDR3 runs 14 residues. The DNA for the CDR3 is TGTGCCAGCAGCTTCGGGGGCGACACCGGGGAGCTGTTTTTT. The encoded protein is CASSFGGDTGELFF.

The gene calls are TRBV5-1 and TRBJ2-1, with TRBD2 matching over 14 bases. Germline CDR1 reads SGHRS; CDR2 reads YFSETQ. V dropped 7 bases and J dropped 7; count of bases not matched to a gene: 4. This CDR3 is 14 amino acids long. CDR3 nucleotides: TGCGCCAGCTCCGGGACTAGCGGGAGTAATGAGCAGTTCTTC. Residues: CASSGTSGSNEQFF.

This clone came up a few times. This rearrangement joins TRBV10-3 to TRBJ2-4; D tentatively fits TRBD1 or TRBD2 (5 bases each). Germline CDR1 is ENHRY and CDR2 is SYGVKD. The V and J ends lost 1 base and 3 bases respectively, with 10 bases between them. CDR3 length: 15 residues. The CDR3 loop is CAISEWGSDKNIQYF. The CDR3 nucleotides are TGTGCCATCAGTGAGTGGGGGAGTGACAAAAACATTCAGTACTTC.

J is TRBJ2-7 and V is TRBV10-3, with D possibly called TRBD1 or TRBD2 (5 bases each). The CDR3 sequence is 13 residues long. Germline CDR1 ENHRY, CDR2 SYGVKD. Trimming stripped 3 bases from V and 10 bases from J, with 16 bases between. The CDR3 nucleotides are TGTGCCATCAGTGACGCAGGGTACGGGAAACAGTACTTC. This sequence encodes CAISDAGYGKQYF.

The CDR3 spells CASSRDRDTYEQYF. CDR3 sequence (DNA): TGCGCCAGCAGCAGGGACAGGGACACCTACGAGCAGTACTTC. The chain combines TRBV5-1 with TRBJ2-7; TRBD1 matches at 9 bases. Germline lookup yields CDR1 SGHRS and CDR2 YFSETQ. Trimming cost V 4 bases and J 2 bases; bases outside gene matches: 4. The CDR3 runs to 14 residues.

With regard to this clone: This sample includes further DNA sequences coding for the same CDR3. The V call is TRBV28, the J call TRBJ2-5; no clear D gene. The germline V and J ends were trimmed by 2 bases and 5 bases, with 3 bases remaining between them. Germline values: CDR1 MDHEN, CDR2 SYDVKM. The CDR3 is 11 amino acids. The CDR3 sequence is CASSLQETQYF. Here the CDR3 DNA reads TGTGCCAGCAGTTTACAGGAGACCCAGTACTTC. Full variable domain (missing parts from reference TRBV28 and TRBJ2-5): DVKVTQSSRYLVKRTGEKVFLECVQDMDHENMFWYRQDPGLGLRLIYFSYDVKMKEKGDIPEGYSVSREKKERFSLILESASTNQTSMYLCASSLQETQYFGPGTRLLVL.

V usage is TRBV27 and J usage is TRBJ1-6; tentative D call: TRBD1 (6 bases). Germline V gene sequence: CDR1 MNHEY, CDR2 SMNVEV (reference sequence). The CDR3 is 15 residues long. Trimming shortened V by 6 bases and J by 12 bases, and 21 bases separated the two germline ends. CDR3 bases: TGTGCCAGCAGATTTGCTGGCCAAAAAGGGGGACCCCTCCACTTT. Translated: CASRFAGQKGGPLHF.

The chain is built from TRBV7-2 and TRBJ2-6; D gene uncertain. The V end was cut by 5 bases, the J end by 1 base, with 9 bases between. The CDR3 is 15 residues long. CDR1 is SGHTA, CDR2 FQGNSA, per germline. CDR3 DNA sequence: TGTGCCAGCAGCCATCCAAGGTCTGGGGCCAACGTCCTGACTTTC. Translating it yields CASSHPRSGANVLTF.

On this clone: Lacking the conserved final phenylalanine or tryptophan, this CDR3 likely reflects a read error. The DNA is left out, because the CDR3 cannot be placed on it with certainty; the CDR3 is given as TCRdb lists it. The chain employs TRBV16 and TRBJ1-2. The CDR3 has 9 amino acids, counting both end residues. The germline gives CDR1 KGHSY, CDR2 FQNENV. Here the CDR3 reads CASSQRAQN.

The chain has TRBV28 and TRBJ1-4; 8 bases map to TRBD1. Trimming cost V 3 bases and J 8 bases; bases outside gene matches: 5. The CDR3 length is 14 residues. CDR1 is MDHEN and CDR2 is SYDVKM in the germline V gene. The DNA of the CDR3 is TGTGCCAGCAGTTTTAGGGACAGGAGGGAAAAACTGTTTTTT. Its protein is CASSFRDRREKLFF.

The sample holds a few counts of this clone. V is TRBV28 and J is TRBJ2-7, with D hard to call. Germline CDR1 and CDR2: MDHEN and SYDVKM. Trimming stripped 8 bases from V and 6 bases from J, with 14 bases between. CDR3 size: 12 residues. The CDR3 DNA sequence: TGTGCCAGCTCCCTTGCCCGAGGCGAGCAGTACTTC. Residues: CASSLARGEQYF. The full variable domain, rest sourced from reference TRBV28 and TRBJ2-7, is DVKVTQSSRYLVKRTGEKVFLECVQDMDHENMFWYRQDPGLGLRLIYFSYDVKMKEKGDIPEGYSVSREKKERFSLILESASTNQTSMYLCASSLARGEQYFGPGTRLTVT.

The chain uses TRBV4-3 and TRBJ1-2; D may be TRBD1 (5 bases). Between the trimmed V and J ends, which lost 1 base and 3 bases, there was a span of 15 bases. Germline CDR1 reads LGHNA; CDR2 reads YSLEER. This CDR3 has 16 amino acids. CDR3 region: CASSQGTRWGDYGYTF. CDR3 nucleotides: TGCGCCAGCAGCCAAGGTACCAGATGGGGGGACTATGGCTACACCTTC.

The gene calls are TRBV15 and TRBJ2-7, with 7 bases fitting TRBD1. V shed 6 bases, J shed 3 bases, and the junction held 5 bases outside the gene matches. Germline V gene sequence: CDR1 LNHNV, CDR2 YYDKDF (reference sequence). The CDR3 runs 13 residues. CDR3 loop: CATSRQGDYEQYF. The CDR3 bases are TGTGCCACCAGTAGACAGGGAGACTACGAGCAGTACTTC. Based on the CDR3 plus reference TRBV15 and TRBJ2-7, the full variable domain is DAMVIQNPRYQVTQFGKPVTLSCSQTLNHNVMYWYQQKSSQAPKLLFHYYDKDFNNEADTPDNFQSRRPNTSFCFLDIRSPGLGDTAMYLCATSRQGDYEQYFGPGTRLTVT.

The genes are TRBV4-2 and TRBJ1-1; 8 nucleotides line up with TRBD1. The CDR3 is 18 amino acids. The V gene end was trimmed by 1 base and the J gene end by 0 bases; junction bases not matched to a gene: 10. CDR1 and CDR2 from the germline V gene are LGHNA and YNFKEQ. Here the CDR3 reads CASSQGRTGTLVNTEAFF. CDR3 nucleotide sequence: TGTGCCAGCAGCCAAGGGCGGACAGGGACTTTGGTGAACACTGAAGCTTTCTTT.

This clone was observed a few times. J is TRBJ2-3 and V is TRBV7-9; TRBD2 aligns across 8 bases. The V gene's germline CDR1 is SEHNR and CDR2 FQNEAQ (reference sequence). The CDR3 contains 16 residues. Trimming removed 0 bases from V and 1 base from J; junction bases left unmatched: 3. The CDR3 sequence: CASSLASGSGTDTQYF. CDR3 nucleotides: TGTGCCAGCAGCTTAGCGAGCGGGAGTGGCACAGATACGCAGTATTTT.